The rows below give T cell receptor beta chains drawn from one sample of a study of cytomegalovirus exposure and HLA in healthy donors. TCRdb keeps only in-frame clones here, not all; method: immunoSEQ multiplex PCR. The sample lists about 77,000 clones; around 84% were seen once. Sequenced input: PBMCs. The source of these receptors is a man aged 35-49 years in good health and CMV-seronegative. Both conserved end residues are part of each CDR3. Clone size is stated in some rows and not others, as once, few, many or a class when expanded.

j_call | clone_size | v_call | cdr3_aa
TRBJ1-4 | NA | TRBV7-2 | CASSPPGATNEKLFF
TRBJ1-2 | NA | TRBV10-1 | CASSLDRGYYGYTF
TRBJ2-7 | few | TRBV25-1 | CASSETASGTYRQYF
TRBJ1-2 | NA | TRBV27 | CASSFRGQGVGYTF
TRBJ1-1 | few | TRBV29-1 | CSVQGRITEAFF
TRBJ1-1 | NA | TRBV15 | CATSVPNRVAEAFF
TRBJ2-5 | NA | TRBV18 | CASSRDTGRSGQETQYF
TRBJ2-6 | NA | TRBV4-3 | CASSQAIRDRVSGANVLTF
TRBJ1-1 | NA | TRBV7-9 | CASSRELPEAFF
TRBJ2-5 | NA | TRBV6-1 | CASSEALRGGQETQYF
TRBJ2-7 | NA | TRBV27 | CASRSRGTEAYEQYF
TRBJ2-7 | once | TRBV30 | CACSGGPTQYF
TRBJ2-1 | NA | TRBV5-4 | CASSSPARDNEQFF
TRBJ2-5 | NA | TRBV2 | CASHRDSKETQYF
TRBJ1-1 | few | TRBV19 | CASRLGRTNTEAFF